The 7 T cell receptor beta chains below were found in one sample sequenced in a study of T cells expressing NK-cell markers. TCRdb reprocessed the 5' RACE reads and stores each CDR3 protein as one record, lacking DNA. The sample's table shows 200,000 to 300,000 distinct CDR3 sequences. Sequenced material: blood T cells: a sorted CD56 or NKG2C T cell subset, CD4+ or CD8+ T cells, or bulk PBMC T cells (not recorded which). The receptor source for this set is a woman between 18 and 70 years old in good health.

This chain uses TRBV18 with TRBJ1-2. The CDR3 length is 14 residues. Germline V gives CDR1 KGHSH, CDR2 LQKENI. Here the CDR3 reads CASSPREENYGYTF.

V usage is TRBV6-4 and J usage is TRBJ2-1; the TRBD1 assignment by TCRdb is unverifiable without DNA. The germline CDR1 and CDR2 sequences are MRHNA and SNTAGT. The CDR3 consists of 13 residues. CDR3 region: CASSGGGKSEQFF.

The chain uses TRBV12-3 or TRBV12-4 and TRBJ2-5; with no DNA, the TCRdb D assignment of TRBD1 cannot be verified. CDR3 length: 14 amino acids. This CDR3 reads CASSLMGHQETQYF.

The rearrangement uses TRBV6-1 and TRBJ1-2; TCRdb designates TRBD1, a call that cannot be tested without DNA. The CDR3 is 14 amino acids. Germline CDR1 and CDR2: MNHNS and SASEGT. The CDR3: CASSGGTGYYGYTF.

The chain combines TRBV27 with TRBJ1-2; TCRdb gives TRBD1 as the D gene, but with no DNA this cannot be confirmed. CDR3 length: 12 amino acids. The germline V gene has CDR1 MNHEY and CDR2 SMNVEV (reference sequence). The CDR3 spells CASRRGLNGYTF.

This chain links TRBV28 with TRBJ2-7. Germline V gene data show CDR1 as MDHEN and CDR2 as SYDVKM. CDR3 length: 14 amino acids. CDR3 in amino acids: CASSFDQSAREQYF.

CDR3 in amino acids: CASSSAGDSSYGYTF. The J gene is TRBJ1-2, the V gene TRBV12-3 or TRBV12-4; without DNA, the TCRdb call of TRBD1 cannot be checked. The CDR3 totals 15 residues.